Below, one T cell receptor beta chain is given with its context. Its antigen is unidentified. This record belongs to a study of T cells in Graves' hyperthyroidism and ophthalmopathy. This CDR3 region has 15 residues. Per germline, CDR1 SGHRS and CDR2 YFSETQ. With 3 bases clipped from V and 7 bases from J, the junction kept 8 bases outside the gene matches. Amplified TCR beta CDR3 regions came from RNA transcripts. The TCR CDR3 was amplified in a first-round RT-PCR using the HTBI primer set. TCRdb re-analysed the multiplex PCR reads in MiXCR, keeping a single row per CDR3 protein. The table has fewer than 650,000 distinct CDR3 sequences, 40% to 50% seen once. The study's findings and limits: Most thyroid clonotypes expanded above 0.001 were also detected in blood.

Investigators excluded patients with uncontrolled infection, other autoimmune disease, pregnancy or lactation. This sequence joins TRBV5-1 and TRBJ1-5; 9 bases map to TRBD1. The sample taken for sequencing was peripheral blood or thyroid tissue (not recorded which). The sequence was collected from an adult woman with Graves' disease, either hyperthyroidism or ophthalmopathy (not recorded which). The CDR3 here is CASSWGQGQGQPQHF. Here the CDR3 DNA reads TGCGCCAGCAGCTGGGGACAGGGACAGGGCCAGCCCCAGCATTTT.